This TCR beta chain emerged from a study of beta chain features in type 1 diabetes. Study context: The patients were much like the healthy donors in age, gender and cell yields.

Study-wide results and limits: Type 1 diabetes patients showed a moderate but significant shortening of TCRB CDR3s in all four CD4+ subsets.

J gave up 6 bases and V 4 bases, and 7 bases lay outside the gene matches. Germline assignment: CDR1 LNHNV and CDR2 YYDKDF (reference sequence). The CDR3 contains 14 residues. TCRB transcripts that were expressed got sequenced, as all of the isolated RNA had been reverse transcribed. Clones were read by immunoSEQ multiplex PCR, and TCRdb kept only the in-frame ones, dropping some. This sample has under 300,000 clones, with approximately 13% found just once. A few counts support this clone. Its specificity is unknown. The TCR sequence derives from a man aged 30-40 years with type 1 diabetes. The chain joins TRBV15 to TRBJ1-1; 8 bases are a match to TRBD1. Sequencing input: naive CD4+ T cells from blood. CDR3: CATSTGQGVSEAFF. The CDR3, as DNA: TGTGCCACCAGCACCGGACAGGGCGTTTCTGAAGCTTTCTTT. Variable domain in full (rest from reference TRBV15 and TRBJ1-1): DAMVIQNPRYQVTQFGKPVTLSCSQTLNHNVMYWYQQKSSQAPKLLFHYYDKDFNNEADTPDNFQSRRPNTSFCFLDIRSPGLGDTAMYLCATSTGQGVSEAFFGQGTRLTVV.